This entry is about one T cell receptor beta chain. Its antigen is not known. CDR1 and CDR2 from the germline V gene are MNHNY and SVGAGI (reference sequence). The CDR3 consists of 15 residues. V gave up 2 bases and J gave up 6 bases; unmatched junction bases: 3. The data were obtained in a study of chemoradiotherapy in HPV16-positive cancers. General study results and limits: Candidate HPV-specific clones and E7-related TCR motifs grew in tumor during treatment.

Clones were read by immunoSEQ multiplex PCR, and TCRdb kept only the in-frame ones, dropping some. The sample contains some 11,000 clones, over 70% of which appear only once. Sampling was conducted from a patient who underwent chemoradiotherapy. The gene calls are TRBV6-6 and TRBJ2-2; 10 bases are shared with TRBD2. The source is a human donor with HPV-associated anogenital cancer. The CDR3 loop reads CASSYESGGAGELFF. CDR3 bases: TGTGCCAGCAGTTACGAAAGCGGGGGGGCCGGGGAGCTGTTTTTT.